Sequencing of this T cell receptor (beta chain) was carried out in a study of blood T cell repertoires in COVID-19. This table comes from immunoSEQ multiplex PCR, and its TCRdb copy is limited to in-frame clones, with some not included. The sample lists about 85,000 clones, about nine tenths occurring once. The receptor was derived from a man aged 45-65 years with acute or convalescent COVID-19. Sequenced input: peripheral blood.

The DNA of the CDR3 is TGTGCCAGTAGTATTCATCCGGGACTAGCGGGGGCGAACACCGGGGAGCTGTTTTTT. Its protein is CASSIHPGLAGANTGELFF. The gene calls are TRBV19 and TRBJ2-2, with 14 bases identical to TRBD2. Germline trimming cut 3 bases from V and 0 bases from J; bases unmatched to any gene: 6. The germline V gene encodes CDR1 LNHDA and CDR2 SQIVND (reference sequence). The CDR3 contains 19 residues.